This T cell receptor beta chain was profiled in a study of breast tumors, draining lymph nodes, adjacent tissues. Overall study results and limits: Most tumor T cells seemingly derive from lymph node, then expand in tumor.

TCRdb redid the calling of the multiplex PCR reads with MiXCR, one entry per CDR3 protein. This table has 250,000 or so distinct CDR3 sequences, 30% appearing once. The CDR3 has 16 residues. Germline CDR1 and CDR2: SGHNT and YYREEE (reference sequence). Trimming pared 0 bases from V and 0 bases from J, leaving 12 bases between. Samples came from axillary lymph nodes draining the breast cancer. Comments on this clonotype: What it binds is unknown.

This clonotype was obtained from a female donor with breast cancer. Some clones in this sample may be carry-over from other donors' samples. Sequenced input: axillary lymph node tissue. This chain connects TRBV5-4 to TRBJ2-5; no clear D gene. The CDR3 nucleotides read TGTGCCAGCAGCTTGGTTGCTTTAGGCCACCAAGAGACCCAGTACTTC. Amino acids: CASSLVALGHQETQYF.